This TCR beta chain was profiled in a study of metastatic and nonmetastatic thyroid tumors. Looking at the study overall: It was across blood and tumor or nodule tissue from malignant and benign thyroid patients that repertoires were compared.

The entire patient cohort was treatment-naive prior to thyroid surgery. In the study's own analysis: Using the CDR3 differences seen across clinicopathological groups, the authors built a distant-metastasis classifier for papillary thyroid cancer, which was meant to discriminate distant-metastatic patients. Via MiXCR, TCRdb re-called the PCR reads. TCRdb's processing, not the authors', yielded these V and J calls. The profile covers approximately 20,000 clones, with around a fifth appearing a single time and 17% taken by the ten largest. Germline loops: CDR1 MDHEN, CDR2 SYDVKM. V shed 4 bases and J 3 bases; nucleotides not matched to a gene: 11. This CDR3 spans 17 amino acids. Study-level findings and limits: Significantly greater TCR beta diversity was reportedly found in malignant thyroid tumors than in benign nodules (in blood and tumor).

This clone was detected ten times or more. What it recognizes is unknown. Source material: tumor tissue. V is TRBV28 and J is TRBJ2-1; 8 bases map to TRBD2. The source is a female donor with papillary thyroid cancer or a benign thyroid nodule (not recorded which). Some clones in this sample may be carry-over from other donors' samples. CDR3 in amino acids: CASSSPRLAGNYNEQFF. The CDR3 DNA reads TGTGCCAGCAGTTCTCCCCGCCTAGCGGGCAACTACAATGAGCAGTTCTTC.